The TCR beta chain under discussion was sequenced for a study of response to subunit inactivated influenza vaccine. The CDR3 totals 15 residues. Germline V gives CDR1 SGHKS, CDR2 YYEKEE (reference sequence). Trimming at V came to 2 bases and at J to 1 base, leaving 5 bases not matched to a gene. TCRdb re-analysed the RT-PCR reads in MiXCR, keeping a single row per CDR3 protein. This repertoire shows fewer than 650,000 distinct CDR3 sequences, 10% to 15% found once; its top ten account for roughly 14%. The rearrangement links TRBV5-5 to TRBJ2-7, with 8 bases identical to TRBD2. This sequence was found in a man aged 50 or older who received an inactivated influenza vaccine. This material consisted of PBMCs from blood, taken about 40 days after vaccination. Here the CDR3 DNA reads TGTGCCAGCAGCTTTAGAACTAGCGGTTCCTACGAGCAGTACTTC. Translating gives CASSFRTSGSYEQYF.